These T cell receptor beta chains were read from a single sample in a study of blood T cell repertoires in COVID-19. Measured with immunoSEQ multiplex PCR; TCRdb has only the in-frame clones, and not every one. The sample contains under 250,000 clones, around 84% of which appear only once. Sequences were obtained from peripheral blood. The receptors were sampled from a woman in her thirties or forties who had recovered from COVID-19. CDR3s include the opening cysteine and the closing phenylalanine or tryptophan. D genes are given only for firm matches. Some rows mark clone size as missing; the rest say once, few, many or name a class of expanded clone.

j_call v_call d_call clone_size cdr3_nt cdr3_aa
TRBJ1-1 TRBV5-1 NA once TGCGCCAGCAGCTCCACGGCCAGGCCCAGGCCCACTGAAGCTTTCTTT CASSSTARPRPTEAFF
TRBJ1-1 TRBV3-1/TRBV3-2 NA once TGTGCCAGCAGCCAGTACAGGGATACTGAAGCTTTCTTT CASSQYRDTEAFF
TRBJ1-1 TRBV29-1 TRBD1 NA TGCAGCGTTAATCAGGGGGGTGGGACTGAAGCTTTCTTT CSVNQGGGTEAFF
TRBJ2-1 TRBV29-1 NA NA TGCAGCGTTGCCAAATACAATGAGCAGTTCTTC CSVAKYNEQFF
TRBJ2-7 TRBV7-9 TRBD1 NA TGTGCCAGCAGCCCTGGGACAGGGGCCTACGAGCAGTACTTC CASSPGTGAYEQYF
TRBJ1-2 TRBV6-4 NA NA TGTGCCAGCAGTGAAGAGGGACTGGGTGGCTACACCTTC CASSEEGLGGYTF
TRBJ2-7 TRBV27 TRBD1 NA TGTGCCAGCAGTTCCGTACCGGGACAGGGGCGCGAGCAGTACTTC CASSSVPGQGREQYF
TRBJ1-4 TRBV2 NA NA TGTGCCAGCAGAGCAGGGGCGGTTGAAAAACTGTTTTTT CASRAGAVEKLFF
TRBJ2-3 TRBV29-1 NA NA TGCAGCGTTGATCCTAGCACAGATACGCAGTATTTT CSVDPSTDTQYF
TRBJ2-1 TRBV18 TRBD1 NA TGTGCCAGCTCACCACCCGGGACAGAATCCTACAATGAGCAGTTCTTC CASSPPGTESYNEQFF
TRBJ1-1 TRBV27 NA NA TGTGCCAGCAGACGCATCGACATGAACACTGAAGCTTTCTTT CASRRIDMNTEAFF
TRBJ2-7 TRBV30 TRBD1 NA TGTGCCTGGAGTGCAAAAGGGACAGCTTACGAGCAGTACTTC CAWSAKGTAYEQYF
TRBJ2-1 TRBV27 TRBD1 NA TGTGCCAGCAGACGCAGCAGGGGGTCCTACAATGAGCAGTTCTTC CASRRSRGSYNEQFF
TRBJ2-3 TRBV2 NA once TGTGCCAGCAGGCCATCGCGACAGGTGGATACGCAGTATTTT CASRPSRQVDTQYF
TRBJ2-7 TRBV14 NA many TGTGCCAGCAGCCGAAACAGGGTGGAGGACGAGCAGTACTTC CASSRNRVEDEQYF
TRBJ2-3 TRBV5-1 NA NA TGCGCCAGCAGCCCTACGGCAGGGTCGACAGATACGCAGTATTTT CASSPTAGSTDTQYF
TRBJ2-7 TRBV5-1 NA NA TGCGCCAGCAGCCTGGGGAGCTCCTACGAGCAGTACTTC CASSLGSSYEQYF
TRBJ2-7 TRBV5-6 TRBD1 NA TGTGCCAGCAGCACGGGACAGACTCGTAGGTACGAGCAGTACTTC CASSTGQTRRYEQYF
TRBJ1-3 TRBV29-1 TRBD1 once TGCAGCGTTGAACCGGGACAGGGGGCGATTGGAAACACCATATATTTT CSVEPGQGAIGNTIYF
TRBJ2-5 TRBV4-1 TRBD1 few TGCGCCAGCAGCCTAGGGACCGGGACAGGGCCCCAAGAGACCCAGTACTTC CASSLGTGTGPQETQYF
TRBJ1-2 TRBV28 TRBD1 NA TGTGCCAGCAGTTTACCCGGGGACAGGATGATCTATGGCTACACCTTC CASSLPGDRMIYGYTF
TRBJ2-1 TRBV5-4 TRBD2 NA TGTGCCAGCAGCTTGGGGCGGGGGGCTTACAATGAGCAGTTCTTC CASSLGRGAYNEQFF
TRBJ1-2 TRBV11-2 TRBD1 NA TGTGCCAGCAGCTTAGCCGGGACAGGGGTTAATGGCTACACCTTC CASSLAGTGVNGYTF
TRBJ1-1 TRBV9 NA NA TGTGCCAGCAGCGTAGTAGGGGAGGGGGTTATCAACACTGAAGCTTTCTTT CASSVVGEGVINTEAFF
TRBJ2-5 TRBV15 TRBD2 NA TGTGCCACCAGCACTTTCGGGTCCGCGGGGGGGCCGAGGTTGGAGACCCAGTACTTC CATSTFGSAGGPRLETQYF
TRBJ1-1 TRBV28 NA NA TGTGCCAGCGCCCTTAGGGAGTGGCGGGCGAACACTGAAGCTTTCTTT CASALREWRANTEAFF
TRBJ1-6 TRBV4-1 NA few TGCGCCAGCAGCCAAGTGAATTCTGGACATACCCTCCACTTT CASSQVNSGHTLHF
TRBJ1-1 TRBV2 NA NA TGTGCCAGCACTCTACAGGGGAACACTGAAGCTTTCTTT CASTLQGNTEAFF
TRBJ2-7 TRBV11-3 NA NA TGTGCCAGCAGCTCCGGACAGCTCTACGAGCAGTACTTC CASSSGQLYEQYF
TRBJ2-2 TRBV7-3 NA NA TGTGCCAGCAGTCGGACAGCCACCGGGGAGCTGTTTTTT CASSRTATGELFF
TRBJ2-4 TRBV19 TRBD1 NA TGTGCCAGTAGAGGGTGGACGTGGGACAGGCCTGAGAACAAAAACATTCAGTACTTC CASRGWTWDRPENKNIQYF
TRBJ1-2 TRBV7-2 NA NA TGTGCCAGCAGCCCCCCCCAAGGGGTCTTGGACGATGGCTACACCTTC CASSPPQGVLDDGYTF
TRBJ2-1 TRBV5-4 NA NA TGTGCCAGCAGAGTGGCAGGGAATGAGCAGTTCTTC CASRVAGNEQFF
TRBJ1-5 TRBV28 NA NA TGTGCCATAAGACCCCTACAGGGAGATCAGCCCCAGCATTTT CAIRPLQGDQPQHF
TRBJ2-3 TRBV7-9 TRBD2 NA TGTGCCAGCAGCTTAGGATTGCGGGGGGGCGAAGATACGCAGTATTTT CASSLGLRGGEDTQYF
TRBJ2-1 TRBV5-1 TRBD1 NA TGCGCCAGCAGCTCCGCTCCGGGACAGGGCCGGCGGGAGCAGTTCTTC CASSSAPGQGRREQFF
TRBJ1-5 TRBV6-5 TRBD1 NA TGTGCCAGCAGGGGACAGTCCGGGGGCAATCAGCCCCAGCATTTT CASRGQSGGNQPQHF
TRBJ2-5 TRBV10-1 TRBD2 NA TGCGCCAGCAGTGAGGCGGGGGGCACTCAAGAGACCCAGTACTTC CASSEAGGTQETQYF
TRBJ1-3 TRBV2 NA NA TGTGCCAGCAGGGCGACGGGGGCTGGAAACACCATATATTTT CASRATGAGNTIYF
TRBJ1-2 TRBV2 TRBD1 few TGTGCCAGTCTGGACAGGCGAAATGGCTACACCTTC CASLDRRNGYTF
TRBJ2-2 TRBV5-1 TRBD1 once TGCGCCAGCAGCGCCCGACAGGGTCTGAGGGACACCGGGGAGCTGTTTTTT CASSARQGLRDTGELFF
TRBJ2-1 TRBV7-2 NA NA TGTGCCAGCAGCTTAGGAGCGGGTTACAATGAGCAGTTCTTC CASSLGAGYNEQFF
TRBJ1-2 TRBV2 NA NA TGTGCCAGCACCTCACCGGCAGGGGTCCTGGATGGCTACACCTTC CASTSPAGVLDGYTF
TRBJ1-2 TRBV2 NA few TGTGCCAGCAGTGTAGAAGGGGTCGGCTACACCTTC CASSVEGVGYTF
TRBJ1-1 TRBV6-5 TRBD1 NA TGTGCCAGCAGTTATTCTCCCGGACAGGGAAGACCTTTCTTT CASSYSPGQGRPFF
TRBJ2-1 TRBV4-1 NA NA TGCGCCAGCAGCCAAGACAGGGCACGACGGATCAATGAGCAGTTCTTC CASSQDRARRINEQFF
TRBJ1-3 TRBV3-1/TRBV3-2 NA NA TGTGCCAGCAGCCAAGCAGGGTTTGGCGGAAACACCATATATTTT CASSQAGFGGNTIYF
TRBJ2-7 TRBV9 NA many TGTGCCAGCAGCGGGCAGGGCTGGGAGCAGTACTTC CASSGQGWEQYF
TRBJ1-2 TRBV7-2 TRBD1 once TGTGCCAGCAGCTCGACAGGGGTTGGCTACACCTTC CASSSTGVGYTF